Described below is a single T cell receptor beta chain sequence and its context. No antigen is known for it. These data come from a study of shared clonotypes between healthy human individuals. About the research overall: Per donor, three plates held CD4 naive cells, three held CD4 memory, two held CD8 naive and one held CD8 memory.

Study conclusions and caveats: Non-shared clonotypes showed lower generation probabilities than clonotypes common to all four donors. Across subsets, estimated richness was generally greater for naive than for memory populations. Sequencing of the sorted subsets was shown by rarefaction to be incomplete despite large depth.

The repertoire was sequenced with immunoSEQ multiplex PCR; TCRdb's copy has only in-frame clones and lacks some. The table includes 2 million to 2.5 million clones, 85% to 95% detected once. The clonotype originates from a man aged 18 to 30 in good health. Some clones in this sample may be carry-over from other donors' samples. Sequencing input: naive CD4+ T cells from PBMCs. Subset given: CD45RA+ positively selected.

CDR3 sequence (DNA): TGTGCCAGCGCTAAGGATCGGCACATGAGGCCCCAGCATTTT. This encodes CASAKDRHMRPQHF. The chain combines TRBV21-1 with TRBJ1-5. TRBV21-1 is a pseudogene segment. The CDR3 totals 14 residues.